Detailed here is one TCR beta chain. V lost 4 bases, J lost 7 bases, and 10 bases lay in between. The CDR3 has 11 residues. Germline lookup yields CDR1 SQVTM and CDR2 ANQGSEA. The data stem from a study of patients and donors after allogeneic stem cell transplantation. TCRdb recomputed calls from the RT-PCR reads with MiXCR, one row per CDR3 protein. The sample records more than 850,000 distinct CDR3 sequences, roughly 18% being singletons. This sequence joins TRBV29-1 and TRBJ1-1, with D possibly being TRBD1 (5 bases). The sequence was collected from a human donor who was either an allogeneic HSCT recipient or a stem cell or donor lymphocyte infusion donor (not recorded which). It is not recorded whose cells these are; they may come from a transplant donor. Material: blood, either unsorted or a sorted T cell fraction (not recorded which). The chain's CDR3 is CSVVRGREAFF. The DNA for the CDR3 is TGCAGCGTTGTGCGGGGCCGTGAAGCTTTCTTT. Variable domain in full (rest from reference TRBV29-1 and TRBJ1-1): SAVISQKPSRDICQRGTSLTIQCQVDSQVTMMFWYRQQPGQSLTLIATANQGSEATYESGFVIDKFPISRPNLTFSTLTVSNMSPEDSSIYLCSVVRGREAFFGQGTRLTVV.